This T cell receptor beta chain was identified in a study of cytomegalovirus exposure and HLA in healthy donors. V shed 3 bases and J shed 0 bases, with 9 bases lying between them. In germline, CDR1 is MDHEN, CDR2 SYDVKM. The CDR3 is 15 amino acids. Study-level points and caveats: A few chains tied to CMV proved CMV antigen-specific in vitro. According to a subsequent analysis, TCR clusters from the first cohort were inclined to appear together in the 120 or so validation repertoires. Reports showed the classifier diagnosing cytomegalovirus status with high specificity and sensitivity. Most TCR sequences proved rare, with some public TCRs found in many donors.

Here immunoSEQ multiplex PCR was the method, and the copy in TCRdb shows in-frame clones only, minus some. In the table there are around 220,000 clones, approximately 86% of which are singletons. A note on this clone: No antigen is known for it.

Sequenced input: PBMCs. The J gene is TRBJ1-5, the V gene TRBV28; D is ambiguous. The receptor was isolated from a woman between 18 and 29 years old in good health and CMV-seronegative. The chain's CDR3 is CASSFPTDSNQPQHF. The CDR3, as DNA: TGTGCCAGCAGTTTCCCTACAGATAGCAATCAGCCCCAGCATTTT.